This T cell receptor beta chain was captured by sequencing in a study of cytomegalovirus exposure and HLA in healthy donors. V gave up 4 bases and J gave up 5 bases, with 14 bases separating them. This CDR3 has 15 amino acids. Per the germline V gene, CDR1 is MGHRA and CDR2 is YSYEKL. It was with 60 Vbeta and 13 Jbeta primers that the PCR ran. Only in-frame clones appear in the TCRdb table, and some are missing; sequencing was by immunoSEQ multiplex PCR. The sample shows about 180,000 clones, 70% to 85% of them seen only once. The TCR was taken from a man in his late teens or twenties in good health and CMV-seronegative. This chain joins TRBV4-1 and TRBJ2-2, with D maybe TRBD2 (6 bases). Sequenced sample: PBMCs. The CDR3 sequence: CASSPMEGGTGELFF. CDR3 DNA: TGCGCCAGCAGCCCAATGGAGGGAGGAACCGGGGAGCTGTTTTTT.